The entry below gives a single T cell receptor beta chain sequence along with its context. The data derive from a study of shared clonotypes between healthy human individuals. The assay used deep level. Per the original methods: Junction-only immunoSEQ data arrived without quality scores, meaning filtering differed. Data came from immunoSEQ multiplex PCR; TCRdb stores just in-frame clones and leaves some out. The V and J calls and the clone size are those of that table, but D and trimming were determined from the DNA. This sample has over 700,000 clones, with just under 75% found just once. Germline assignment: CDR1 KGHSH and CDR2 LQKENI. The length of the CDR3 is 14 residues. With 3 bases removed from V and 6 bases from J, the gap between germline ends came to 12 bases.

The sequence came from a woman aged 25 to 39 in good health. V is TRBV18 and J is TRBJ2-1, with D perhaps matching TRBD1 or TRBD2 (5 bases each). Sequencing was carried out using memory CD4+ T cells sorted from blood. Noted subset: CD45RA-negative fraction. CDR3 nucleotides: TGTGCCAGCTCACCCCGGGGCACCTCCAATGAGCAGTTCTTC. This sequence encodes CASSPRGTSNEQFF.